The T cell receptor (beta chain) described here comes from a study of T cell repertoires in cytomegalovirus infection (dated by TCRdb to 2018 to 2020). Study-level background: Donor HLA type was relevant to the analysis, because carriage of CMV infection together with the matching HLA type was indicated by public TCR beta signatures. General conclusions and limits of the study: The ex vivo response was dominated by HLA-C-restricted CMV-specific TCR beta clonotypes, and the single most frequent clonotype in two of eight donors was supplied by these HLA-C-restricted clonotypes. In both this cohort and an independent roughly 360-donor cohort, the cumulative frequency of public TCR beta family members distinguished carriers of CMV infection plus the relevant HLA type.

This clonotype was recorded at least ten times. Its antigen is not yet known. Within one base of it there is no much larger clone, and no base qualities were kept. Sequencing used an Illumina HiSeq 1500. TCRdb reanalyzed the raw reads on its own, using fastp at Q25 for trimming and MiXCR for clone calling, and kept in-frame beta chains. Rows matching on CDR3 protein sequence are summarized as one entry with the most common DNA and genes. A total of about 320,000 distinct CDR3 sequences appear in this sample, 9% to 9.5% of them only once. The ten largest clones capture around 4% of the sample. The sequenced sample was PBMCs. The TCR originated in a human donor in good health (CMV status not recorded). Some clones in this sample may be carry-over from other donors' samples.

This receptor carries the CDR3 CASSVGISGGDNEQFF. The nucleotide sequence is TGTGCCAGCAGCGTAGGAATTAGCGGGGGGGACAATGAGCAGTTCTTC. The V and J genes are TRBV9 and TRBJ2-1; TRBD2 matches 11 bases in the middle. V is cut back by 0 bases and J by 5 bases, with 4 bases in the junction unmatched. CDR1 and CDR2, per the germline V gene, are SGDLS and YYNGEE. The CDR3 covers 16 residues, taking in both the cysteine and the phenylalanine. The kept DNA is CDR3 alone, 48 bases in frame from the first base. Outside the CDR3, residues come from the reference TRBV9 and TRBJ2-1 proteins, so the full variable domain is: DSGVTQTPKHLITATGQRVTLRCSPRSGDLSVYWYQQSLDQGLQFLIQYYNGEERAKGNILERFSAQQFPDLHSELNLSSLELGDSALYFCASSVGISGGDNEQFFGPGTRLTVL.